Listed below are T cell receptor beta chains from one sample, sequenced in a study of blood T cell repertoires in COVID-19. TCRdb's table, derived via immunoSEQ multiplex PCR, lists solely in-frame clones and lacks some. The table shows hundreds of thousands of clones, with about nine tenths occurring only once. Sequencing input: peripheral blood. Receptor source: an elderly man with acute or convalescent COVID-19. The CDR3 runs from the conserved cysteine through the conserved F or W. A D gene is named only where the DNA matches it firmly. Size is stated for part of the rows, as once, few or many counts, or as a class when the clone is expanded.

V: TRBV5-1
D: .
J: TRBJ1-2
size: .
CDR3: CASSLGEGVHGYTF
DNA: TGCGCCAGCAGCTTGGGTGAGGGGGTCCATGGCTACACCTTC

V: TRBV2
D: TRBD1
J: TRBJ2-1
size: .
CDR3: CASTRQGVGEQFF
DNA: TGTGCCAGCACCAGACAGGGGGTTGGCGAGCAGTTCTTC

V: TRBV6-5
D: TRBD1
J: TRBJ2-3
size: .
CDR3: CASSDRGATADTQYF
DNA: TGTGCCAGCAGCGACAGGGGTGCTACTGCAGATACGCAGTATTTT

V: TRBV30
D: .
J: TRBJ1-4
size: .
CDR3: CAWSVGLNEKLFF
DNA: TGTGCCTGGAGTGTGGGACTGAATGAAAAACTGTTTTTT

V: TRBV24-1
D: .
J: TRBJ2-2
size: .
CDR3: CATSDPQLNTGELFF
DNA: TGTGCCACCAGTGATCCACAGCTGAACACCGGGGAGCTGTTTTTT

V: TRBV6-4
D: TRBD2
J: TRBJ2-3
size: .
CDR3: CASSDSAGGPGTDTQYF
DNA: TGTGCCAGCAGTGACTCGGCGGGAGGGCCAGGGACAGATACGCAGTATTTT

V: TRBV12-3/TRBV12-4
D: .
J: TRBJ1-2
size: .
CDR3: CASSLQGYGYTF
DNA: TGTGCCAGCAGCTTACAGGGATATGGCTACACCTTC

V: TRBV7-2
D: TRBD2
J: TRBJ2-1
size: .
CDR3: CASSPRGGGRSNEHFF
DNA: TGTGCCAGCAGCCCGCGGGGGGGCGGGAGGTCTAATGAGCATTTCTTC

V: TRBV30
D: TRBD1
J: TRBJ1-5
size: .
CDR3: CAWSPTGAPNQPQHF
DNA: TGTGCCTGGAGCCCGACAGGGGCTCCCAATCAGCCCCAGCATTTT

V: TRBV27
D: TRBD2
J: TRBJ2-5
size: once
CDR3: CASSASGSFETQYF
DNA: TGTGCCAGCAGTGCTAGCGGGAGTTTCGAGACCCAGTACTTC

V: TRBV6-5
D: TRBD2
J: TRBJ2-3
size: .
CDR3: CATGTSGRGYTQYF
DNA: TGTGCCACCGGGACTAGCGGGAGAGGCTATACGCAGTATTTT

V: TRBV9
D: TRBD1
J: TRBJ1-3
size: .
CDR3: CASSGNRGWQAGNTIYF
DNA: TGTGCCAGCAGCGGAAACAGGGGATGGCAGGCTGGAAACACCATATATTTT

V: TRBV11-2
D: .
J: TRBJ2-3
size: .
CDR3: CASRREGDTQYF
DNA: TGTGCCAGCAGGCGAGAGGGCGATACGCAGTATTTT

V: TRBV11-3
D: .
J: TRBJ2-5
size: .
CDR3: CASSAGQPRQETQYF
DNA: TGTGCCAGCAGCGCTGGACAGCCCCGGCAAGAGACCCAGTACTTC

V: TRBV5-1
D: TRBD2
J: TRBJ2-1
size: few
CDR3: CASSLAYSTSGRFYEQFF
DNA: TGCGCCAGCAGCTTGGCGTATTCTACTAGCGGGAGATTCTATGAGCAGTTCTTC

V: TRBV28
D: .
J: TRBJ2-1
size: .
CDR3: CASSGGPVVNNEQFF
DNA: TGTGCCAGCAGTGGAGGACCTGTTGTCAACAATGAGCAGTTCTTC

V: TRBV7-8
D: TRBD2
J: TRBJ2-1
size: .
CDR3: CASRISGRGHEQFF
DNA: TGTGCCAGCAGGATTAGCGGGAGGGGACATGAGCAGTTCTTC

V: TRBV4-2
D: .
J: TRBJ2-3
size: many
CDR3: CASSLGRGDTQYF
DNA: TGTGCCAGCAGCCTTGGACGGGGGGATACGCAGTATTTT

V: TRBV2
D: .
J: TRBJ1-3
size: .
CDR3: CASSVGVSGNTIYF
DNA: TGTGCCAGCAGTGTTGGAGTCTCTGGAAACACCATATATTTT

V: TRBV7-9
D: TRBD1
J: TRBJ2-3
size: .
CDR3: CASSLGGQGARDTQYF
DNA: TGTGCCAGCAGCTTAGGCGGACAGGGGGCTAGAGATACGCAGTATTTT

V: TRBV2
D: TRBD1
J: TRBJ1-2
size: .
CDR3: CASTLDREQGYTF
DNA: TGTGCCAGCACCCTTGACAGGGAACAAGGCTACACCTTC

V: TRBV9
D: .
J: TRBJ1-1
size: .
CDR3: CASSVQGNTEAFF
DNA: TGTGCCAGCAGCGTACAGGGGAACACTGAAGCTTTCTTT

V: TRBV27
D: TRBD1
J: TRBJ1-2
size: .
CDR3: CASSLSSGGVTYGYTF
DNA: TGTGCCAGCAGTTTATCCTCAGGGGGAGTGACCTATGGCTACACCTTC

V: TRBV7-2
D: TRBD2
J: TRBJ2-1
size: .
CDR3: CASSPRLAGGSYNEQFF
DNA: TGTGCCAGCAGCCCACGACTAGCGGGGGGCTCCTACAATGAGCAGTTCTTC

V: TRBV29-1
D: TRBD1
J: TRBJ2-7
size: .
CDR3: CSVDQGGSRHEQYF
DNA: TGCAGCGTTGACCAAGGGGGCTCCAGACACGAGCAGTACTTC

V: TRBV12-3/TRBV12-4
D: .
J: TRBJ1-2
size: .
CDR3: CASRIHRDYGYTF
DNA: TGTGCCAGCAGGATTCACAGGGACTATGGCTACACCTTC

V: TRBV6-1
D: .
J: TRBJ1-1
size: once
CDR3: CASSEDLLTMNTEAFF
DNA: TGTGCCAGCAGTGAAGACTTATTAACCATGAACACTGAAGCTTTCTTT

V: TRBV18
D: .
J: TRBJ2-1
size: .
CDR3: CASSPPPYGNEQFF
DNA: TGTGCCAGCTCACCACCGCCCTATGGCAATGAGCAGTTCTTC

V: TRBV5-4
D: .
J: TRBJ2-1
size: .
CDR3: CASSLGGSVYNEQFF
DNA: TGTGCCAGCAGCTTGGGGGGTAGCGTCTACAATGAGCAGTTCTTC

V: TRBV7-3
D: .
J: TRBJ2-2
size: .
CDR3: CASSLIRVGTGELFF
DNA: TGTGCCAGCAGCTTAATCCGGGTTGGCACCGGGGAGCTGTTTTTT

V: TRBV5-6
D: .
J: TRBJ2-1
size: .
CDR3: CASTIAPGSYNEQFF
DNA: TGTGCCAGCACTATTGCCCCAGGGTCCTACAATGAGCAGTTCTTC

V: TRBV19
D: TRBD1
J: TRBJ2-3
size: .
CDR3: CASSIRGPEDTQYF
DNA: TGTGCCAGTAGTATTAGGGGGCCGGAAGATACGCAGTATTTT

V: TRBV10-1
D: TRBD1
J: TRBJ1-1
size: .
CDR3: CASRRTGGREAFF
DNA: TGCGCCAGCAGAAGGACAGGGGGCCGGGAAGCTTTCTTT

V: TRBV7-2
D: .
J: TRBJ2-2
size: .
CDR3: CASSNTGLLNTGELFF
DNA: TGTGCCAGCAGCAACACGGGACTCCTTAACACCGGGGAGCTGTTTTTT

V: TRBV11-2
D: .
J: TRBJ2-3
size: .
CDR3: CASSRRLPGTDTQYF
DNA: TGTGCCAGCAGCAGGAGACTACCGGGCACAGATACGCAGTATTTT

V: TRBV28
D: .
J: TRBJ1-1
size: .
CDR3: CASTGNPGAEAFF
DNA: TGTGCCAGCACAGGGAACCCGGGCGCTGAAGCTTTCTTT

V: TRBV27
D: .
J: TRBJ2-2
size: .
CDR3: CASSLSRGRVGNTGELFF
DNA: TGTGCCAGCAGTTTATCACGGGGAAGGGTGGGGAACACCGGGGAGCTGTTTTTT

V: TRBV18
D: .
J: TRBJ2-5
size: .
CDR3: CASSASEETQYF
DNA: TGTGCCAGCTCAGCGTCGGAAGAGACCCAGTACTTC

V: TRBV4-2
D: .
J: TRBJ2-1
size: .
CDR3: CASSREKLGNEQFF
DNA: TGTGCCAGCAGCAGGGAGAAGCTTGGCAATGAGCAGTTCTTC

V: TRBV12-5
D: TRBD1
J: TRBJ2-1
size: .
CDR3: CASGTGGQSNEQFF
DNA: TGTGCTAGTGGAACAGGGGGTCAGAGTAATGAGCAGTTCTTC

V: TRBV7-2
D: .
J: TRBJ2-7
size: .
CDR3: CASSLAGGTSEQYF
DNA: TGTGCCAGCAGCTTAGCAGGGGGTACCTCCGAGCAGTACTTC

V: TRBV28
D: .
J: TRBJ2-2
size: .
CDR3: CASKPVWNTGELFF
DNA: TGTGCCAGCAAGCCGGTTTGGAACACCGGGGAGCTGTTTTTT

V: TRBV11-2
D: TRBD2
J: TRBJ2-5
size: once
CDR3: CASSPGTSGSRAETQYF
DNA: TGTGCCAGCAGCCCCGGGACTAGCGGGAGTAGAGCCGAGACCCAGTACTTC

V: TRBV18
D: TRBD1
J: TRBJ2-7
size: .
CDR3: CASSTGFYEQYF
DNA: TGTGCCAGCTCGACAGGGTTCTACGAGCAGTACTTC

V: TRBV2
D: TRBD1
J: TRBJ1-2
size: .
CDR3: CASSADRGQGGYTF
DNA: TGTGCCAGCAGCGCGGACAGGGGGCAAGGTGGCTACACCTTC

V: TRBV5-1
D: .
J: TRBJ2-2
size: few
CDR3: CASSPLQGSTTGELFF
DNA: TGCGCCAGCAGCCCTTTACAGGGTTCAACCACCGGGGAGCTGTTTTTT

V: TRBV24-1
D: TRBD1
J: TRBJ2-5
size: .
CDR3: CATSEPDRGETQYF
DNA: TGTGCCACCAGTGAACCCGACAGGGGTGAGACCCAGTACTTC

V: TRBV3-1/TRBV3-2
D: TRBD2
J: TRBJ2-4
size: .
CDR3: CASSQGTSLYF
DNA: TGTGCCAGCAGCCAGGGGACTAGTTTATACTTC